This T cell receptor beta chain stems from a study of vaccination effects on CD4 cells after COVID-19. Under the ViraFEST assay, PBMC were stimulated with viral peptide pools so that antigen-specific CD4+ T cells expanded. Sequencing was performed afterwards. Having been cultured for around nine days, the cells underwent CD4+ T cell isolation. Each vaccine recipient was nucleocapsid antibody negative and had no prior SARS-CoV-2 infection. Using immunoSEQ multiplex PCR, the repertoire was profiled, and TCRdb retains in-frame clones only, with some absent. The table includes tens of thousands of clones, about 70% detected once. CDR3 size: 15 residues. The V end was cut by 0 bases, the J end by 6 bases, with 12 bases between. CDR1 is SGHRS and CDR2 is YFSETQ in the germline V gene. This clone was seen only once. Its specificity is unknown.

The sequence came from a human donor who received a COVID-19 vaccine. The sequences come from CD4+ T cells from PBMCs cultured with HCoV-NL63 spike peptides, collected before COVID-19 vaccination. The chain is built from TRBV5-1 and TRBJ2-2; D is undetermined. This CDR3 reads CASSLGGNLPGELFF. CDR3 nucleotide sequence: TGCGCCAGCAGCTTGGGAGGAAACCTACCCGGGGAGCTGTTTTTT.